This T cell receptor beta chain was obtained from a study of vaccination and CD4 T cells after COVID-19. As for the study in general: Median time from COVID diagnosis to post-COVID sampling was more than 95 days (35 to 161).

Concerning this clonotype: Its target is unknown.

V gave up 5 bases and J gave up 4 bases; unmatched junction bases: 4. The CDR3 extends over 14 amino acids. The treatment here: approximately nine-day PBMC culture with coronavirus spike peptide pools or control peptides (ViraFEST assay). The authors cultured 1.5 million to 2 million PBMCs per well with around 10 IU/ml IL-2 and about 10 ug/ml peptide pools. At the Johns Hopkins FTIC core, DNA taken from cultured CD4+ T cells was sequenced by way of the Oncomine TCR Beta short-read assay. TCRdb re-called the PCR reads with MiXCR, one entry per CDR3 protein. The sample holds 20,000 to 25,000 distinct CDR3 sequences; less than 70% are singletons and the top ten take 5.5% to 7%.

The TCR was taken from a human donor who had recovered from COVID-19. The J gene is TRBJ1-3, the V gene TRBV12-3 or TRBV12-4, with 8 bases fitting TRBD1. The sequenced sample consisted of CD4+ T cells from blood, cultured in vitro. The CDR3: CASSPRTGGNTIYF. CDR3 DNA: TGTGCCAGCAGTCCGCGGACAGGGGGAAACACCATATATTTT.